The next 19 T cell receptor beta chains were all read from a single sample in a study of blood T cell repertoires in COVID-19. Sequencing was performed with immunoSEQ multiplex PCR; in TCRdb, only in-frame clones are kept and a portion is missing. The table shows around 60,000 clones, with about 70% occurring only once. Input material: peripheral blood. The receptors here all came from a woman between 45 and 65 years old with active or convalescent COVID-19.

This sequence joins TRBV11-2 and TRBJ2-7; D is possibly TRBD2 (7 bases). Trimming pared 5 bases from V and 0 bases from J, leaving 20 bases between. Germline V gene sequence: CDR1 SGHAT, CDR2 FQNNGV. The CDR3 runs to 17 residues. This CDR3 reads CASSKLGGRPSSYEQYF. In nucleotides, the CDR3 is TGTGCCAGCAGCAAGTTGGGGGGGCGCCCCAGCTCCTACGAGCAGTACTTC.

This clone was observed a few times. The chain combines TRBV7-7 with TRBJ2-7; 8 nucleotides agree with TRBD2. CDR3 length: 15 residues. J gave up 0 bases and V 3 bases, and 4 bases lay outside the gene matches. Germline CDR1 SSHAT, CDR2 FNYEAQ (reference sequence). For the CDR3, the DNA is TGTGCCAGCAGCTTCGGAAGCGGGAGCTCCTACGAGCAGTACTTC. This translates into CASSFGSGSSYEQYF.

V is TRBV2 and J is TRBJ2-7; 7 bases line up with TRBD1. The germline V gene has CDR1 SNHLY and CDR2 FYNNEI. This CDR3 has 15 amino acids. V dropped 6 bases and J dropped 2; count of bases not matched to a gene: 10. CDR3 nucleotide sequence: TGTGCCAGCAGGAGAGAGGGACAGATAACCTACGAGCAGTACTTC. Translating gives CASRREGQITYEQYF.

The chain is built from TRBV25-1 and TRBJ2-5; TRBD1 matches 9 bases. The CDR3 is 17 amino acids. The V segment lost 2 bases and the J segment 2 bases; nucleotides outside the gene matches: 9. Per the germline V gene, CDR1 is MGHDK and CDR2 is SYGVNS. DNA for the CDR3: TGTGCCAGCAGTGAACCGGAGGGACAGGGAGGGCAAGAGACCCAGTACTTC. Amino acids: CASSEPEGQGGQETQYF. Full variable domain (rest looked up from reference TRBV25-1 and TRBJ2-5): EADIYQTPRYLVIGTGKKITLECSQTMGHDKMYWYQQDPGMELHLIHYSYGVNSTEKGDLSSESTVSRIRTEHFPLTLESARPSHTSQYLCASSEPEGQGGQETQYFGPGTRLLVL.

This clone was counted a single time. The rearrangement uses TRBV18 and TRBJ1-2; 8 bases map to TRBD1. The germline gives CDR1 KGHSH, CDR2 LQKENI. The J segment lost 8 bases and the V segment lost 2 bases, leaving 4 bases of the junction unmatched. CDR3 length: 13 residues. The CDR3 loop is CASSPGQGAGYTF. The CDR3 coding sequence is TGTGCCAGCTCACCAGGGCAGGGGGCCGGCTACACCTTC.

The chain joins TRBV29-1 to TRBJ1-4, with unresolved D. CDR1 SQVTM and CDR2 ANQGSEA come from the germline V gene. V was pared by 4 bases and J by 6 bases, with 12 bases between. The CDR3 spans 13 residues. The CDR3 DNA reads as TGCAGCGTTGCCGGCGGGAACGATGAAAAACTGTTTTTT. This translates into CSVAGGNDEKLFF.

This clone was seen more than once but under ten times. The chain joins TRBV7-9 to TRBJ1-3, with D possibly being TRBD1 (6 bases). The CDR3 is made up of 15 amino acids. Trimming removed 4 bases at V and 4 bases at J, with 14 bases between. The germline V gene has CDR1 SEHNR and CDR2 FQNEAQ (reference sequence). CDR3 nucleotides: TGTGCCAGCAGCTCCACGGCAGGGGCGGGAAACACCATATATTTT. This codes for CASSSTAGAGNTIYF.

V gene TRBV20-1 combines with J gene TRBJ1-2, with D tentatively TRBD1 (6 bases). Germline CDR1 reads DFQATT; CDR2 reads SNEGSKA (reference sequence). With 6 bases removed from V and 6 bases from J, the gap between germline ends came to 11 bases. The CDR3 has 11 residues. The CDR3: CSALGQHGYTF. As DNA, the CDR3 is TGCAGTGCCCTTGGACAGCATGGCTACACCTTC.

V is TRBV7-8 and J is TRBJ2-3; D possibly corresponds to TRBD2 (6 bases). Deletions cut 1 base from V and 5 bases from J, with 7 bases between. This CDR3 comprises 13 residues. Germline-derived CDR1 and CDR2 are SGHVS and FQNEAQ. The CDR3 here is CASSLGGEDTQYF. The CDR3 DNA sequence: TGTGCCAGCAGCTTAGGCGGGGAAGATACGCAGTATTTT.

This clone was picked up a small number of times. The J gene is TRBJ2-7, the V gene TRBV5-1; 12 nucleotides agree with TRBD1. The germline V gene encodes CDR1 SGHRS and CDR2 YFSETQ. This CDR3 has 15 residues. V dropped 3 bases and J dropped 5; count of bases not matched to a gene: 6. The CDR3, as DNA: TGCGCCAGCAGCTACTCCGGGACAGGGGGCAACGAGCAGTACTTC. It is translated as CASSYSGTGGNEQYF. Full variable domain (missing parts from reference TRBV5-1 and TRBJ2-7): KAGVTQTPRYLIKTRGQQVTLSCSPISGHRSVSWYQQTPGQGLQFLFEYFSETQRNKGNFPGRFSGRQFSNSRSEMNVSTLELGDSALYLCASSYSGTGGNEQYFGPGTRLTVT.

This chain joins TRBV7-8 and TRBJ2-1; D is unresolved. The CDR3 is made up of 14 amino acids. Deletions cut 1 base from V and 4 bases from J, with 8 bases between. Germline V gene sequence: CDR1 SGHVS, CDR2 FQNEAQ. The CDR3: CASSLDAVYNEQFF. The CDR3 DNA reads TGTGCCAGCAGCTTAGATGCGGTTTACAATGAGCAGTTCTTC.

This sequence joins TRBV2 and TRBJ2-1; a possible D gene is TRBD1 (8 bases). Germline CDR1 reads SNHLY; CDR2 reads FYNNEI. The V gene lost 4 bases and the J gene lost 7 bases, with 20 bases spanning the gap. The CDR3 spans 16 residues. The CDR3 DNA reads as TGTGCCAGCAGTGGTGGGGGGGACAGGTCTATAAATGAGCAGTTCTTC. Its translation: CASSGGGDRSINEQFF.

The chain couples TRBV5-1 to TRBJ1-4; D may be TRBD1 (6 bases). This CDR3 has 16 residues. CDR1 is SGHRS, CDR2 YFSETQ, per germline. The germline V and J ends were trimmed by 2 bases and 6 bases, with 17 bases remaining between them. CDR3 region: CASSFLGAQGDEKLFF. The DNA of the CDR3 is TGCGCCAGCAGCTTTCTGGGGGCACAGGGCGATGAAAAACTGTTTTTT.

Only a few counts were recorded for this clone. The rearrangement joins TRBV5-1 to TRBJ2-1; 15 bases fit TRBD2. After removal of 4 bases from V and 13 bases from J, the junction contained 6 bases not matched to a gene. The CDR3 has 14 amino acids. Per the germline V gene, CDR1 is SGHRS and CDR2 is YFSETQ. In DNA, the CDR3 is TGCGCCAGCAGCCCGGGACTAGCGGGAGGCATCCAGTTCTTC. It codes for CASSPGLAGGIQFF.

The gene calls are TRBV29-1 and TRBJ2-3; D is uncertain. Trimming left V 1 base short and J 6 bases short, with 8 bases between. The CDR3 has 12 residues. CDR1 and CDR2 (germline): SQVTM, ANQGSEA. This CDR3 reads CSVEVPQDTQYF. CDR3 sequence (DNA): TGCAGCGTTGAAGTCCCTCAGGATACGCAGTATTTT.

The J gene is TRBJ2-1, the V gene TRBV6-1; 9 positions agree with TRBD1. The CDR3 runs 13 residues. Germline V CDR1 and CDR2: MNHNS, SASEGT. J was trimmed by 8 bases and V by 3 bases; bases with no gene match: 2. As DNA, the CDR3 is TGTGCCAGCAGTGAGGACAGGGGAGATGAGCAGTTCTTC. The encoded protein is CASSEDRGDEQFF.

The chain couples TRBV7-9 to TRBJ2-7; 7 nucleotides align to TRBD1. Trimming took 5 bases from V and 3 from J; bases not matched to a gene: 10. The CDR3 contains 15 residues. The germline V gene has CDR1 SEHNR and CDR2 FQNEAQ (reference sequence). CDR3 sequence reads: CASSPKDRPDYEQYF. The DNA for the CDR3 is TGTGCCAGCAGCCCTAAGGACAGGCCCGACTACGAGCAGTACTTC.

The chain employs TRBV7-9 and TRBJ2-7; 7 positions match TRBD1. Per germline, CDR1 SEHNR and CDR2 FQNEAQ (reference sequence). J lost 6 bases, V lost 7 bases, and 9 bases had no gene match. The CDR3 runs 13 residues. CDR3 amino acids: CASTLSGDSEQYF. CDR3 in DNA: TGTGCCAGCACCCTAAGTGGGGACAGCGAGCAGTACTTC.

CDR3 sequence reads: CASSLGQGNYGYTF. The CDR3 DNA reads as TGTGCCAGCAGCTTGGGACAGGGGAACTATGGCTACACCTTC. This chain connects TRBV6-5 to TRBJ1-2; the match to TRBD1 covers 10 bases. The CDR3 sequence is 14 residues long. The V segment lost 6 bases and the J segment 2 bases; nucleotides outside the gene matches: 3. CDR1 is MNHEY, CDR2 SVGAGI, per germline.